The 25 T cell receptor beta chains reported below all come from one sample, sequenced in a study of CD4 T cells in relation to SARS-CoV-2 and coronaviruses (dated by TCRdb to about 2021). Which antigens these TCRs recognize remains unknown. CD4+ T cells from unexposed donors were collected before the COVID-19 pandemic (2011-2018). The EasySep CD4+ T cell isolation kit was used to isolate CD4+ T cells once the cultures had run for 9 to 11 days. Libraries were built with the immunoSEQ multiplex PCR assay. The source is immuneACCESS, and TCRdb retained only in-frame sequences with V and J called. Part of the clones is not carried over; for the studies checked, unresolved V genes explain less than half of this, and the remainder is unexplained. For this sample the table gives 25,000 to 30,000 clones, of which about three quarters were detected only once. The biggest ten clones account for roughly 15% of the sample.

Sequenced sample: CD4+ T cells from PBMCs, cultured in vitro. These receptors came from a human donor in good health.

The genes are TRBV14 and TRBJ1-2; D possibly corresponds to TRBD1 (5 bases). The CDR3 sequence is 15 residues long. Germline assignment: CDR1 SGHDN and CDR2 FVKESK. The V end lost 4 bases, the J end lost 4 bases, and 16 bases lay between the germline ends. The CDR3 reads CASSPPGGFVYGYTF. The CDR3 nucleotides are TGTGCCAGCAGCCCCCCCGGGGGGTTTGTCTATGGCTACACCTTC. Drawing the rest from reference TRBV14 and TRBJ1-2, the complete variable domain is EAGVTQFPSHSVIEKGQTVTLRCDPISGHDNLYWYRRVMGKEIKFLLHFVKESKQDESGMPNNRFLAERTGGTYSTLKVQPAELEDSGVYFCASSPPGGFVYGYTFGSGTRLTVV.

This chain joins TRBV6-2 or TRBV6-3 and TRBJ2-1; 14 nucleotides line up with TRBD2. CDR1 is MNHEY and CDR2 is SVGEGT in the germline V gene. There are 17 residues in the CDR3. The V gene end was trimmed by 6 bases and the J gene end by 6 bases; junction bases not matched to a gene: 10. CDR3 coding DNA: TGTGCCAGCAGCAGGATGAGGGGACTAGCGGGAGTCAATGAGCAGTTCTTC. Its protein is CASSRMRGLAGVNEQFF.

The rearrangement links TRBV2 to TRBJ1-6; TRBD1 is a possible D gene (5 bases). This CDR3 spans 13 amino acids. Trimming removed 6 bases at V and 8 bases at J, with 11 bases between. Looked up from germline, CDR1 is SNHLY and CDR2 is FYNNEI. The CDR3, as DNA: TGTGCCAGCAGCGGGGGGAGGGATTCACCCCTCCACTTT. Translating it yields CASSGGRDSPLHF.

This clone was recorded only once. This chain connects TRBV7-8 to TRBJ2-2; 8 nucleotides align to TRBD2. The V segment lost 5 bases and the J segment 6 bases; nucleotides outside the gene matches: 5. The CDR3 is made up of 14 amino acids. Germline V gives CDR1 SGHVS, CDR2 FQNEAQ. The CDR3 protein is CASSRETSAGELFF. CDR3 nucleotide sequence: TGTGCCAGCAGCCGAGAGACTAGCGCCGGGGAGCTGTTTTTT.

The V and J genes are TRBV5-4 and TRBJ2-3, with D perhaps matching TRBD2 (7 bases). The V end was cut by 1 base, the J end by 6 bases, with 15 bases between. Germline V gene sequence: CDR1 SGHNT, CDR2 YYREEE (reference sequence). The CDR3 runs 15 residues. CDR3 DNA sequence: TGTGCCAGCAGCTTGACGGGAGGAAGGGGGGATACGCAGTATTTT. Its translation is CASSLTGGRGDTQYF.

V and J are TRBV4-1 and TRBJ1-1, with D perhaps matching TRBD1 (6 bases). Trimming pared 5 bases from V and 0 bases from J, leaving 10 bases between. Germline V gene data show CDR1 as MGHRA and CDR2 as YSYEKL. CDR3 length: 14 amino acids. CDR3 protein: CASSGRTVNTEAFF. DNA for the CDR3: TGCGCCAGCAGCGGACGGACAGTGAACACTGAAGCTTTCTTT.

This clone was observed a handful of times. CDR3 in amino acids: CASSWTGVSEKLFF. The CDR3 DNA sequence: TGTGCCAGCAGCTGGACAGGGGTTTCCGAAAAACTGTTTTTT. The chain employs TRBV7-9 and TRBJ1-4, with 9 bases identical to TRBD1. Per germline, CDR1 SEHNR and CDR2 FQNEAQ (reference sequence). The CDR3 has 14 residues. Trimming at V came to 4 bases and at J to 8 bases, leaving 5 bases not matched to a gene.

The chain employs TRBV19 and TRBJ2-5; D is ambiguous. CDR1 and CDR2 from the germline V gene are LNHDA and SQIVND (reference sequence). V lost 1 base to trimming and J lost 2 bases, with 8 bases between them. CDR3 length: 14 residues. CDR3 nucleotide sequence: TGTGCCAGTAGTATAGGGAGACGGCAAGAGACCCAGTACTTC. It codes for CASSIGRRQETQYF.

This sequence joins TRBV5-1 and TRBJ2-1; D possibly corresponds to TRBD2 (7 bases). V gave up 6 bases and J gave up 3 bases, with 16 bases separating them. In germline, CDR1 is SGHRS, CDR2 YFSETQ. The CDR3 sequence is 15 residues long. The CDR3: CASTPRGGDYNEQFF. DNA for the CDR3: TGCGCCAGCACCCCGAGGGGGGGAGACTACAATGAGCAGTTCTTC.

The chain joins TRBV6-5 to TRBJ2-3; 10 bases align to TRBD2. The junction had 2 bases not matched to a gene; V was cut back by 4 bases and J by 1 base. Germline V gives CDR1 MNHEY, CDR2 SVGAGI. There are 15 residues in the CDR3. This chain's CDR3 is CASSFGLAGTDTQYF. As DNA, the CDR3 is TGTGCCAGCAGTTTCGGACTAGCGGGCACAGATACGCAGTATTTT.

The DNA for the CDR3 is TGCGCCAGCAGCACCGGGGGGCCCCCTGGAAACACCATATATTTT. This sequence encodes CASSTGGPPGNTIYF. The genes are TRBV5-1 and TRBJ1-3; D perhaps matches TRBD1 (6 bases). Trimming took off 4 bases at V and 2 bases at J, with 13 bases between the two ends. The CDR3 runs to 15 residues. The germline V gene has CDR1 SGHRS and CDR2 YFSETQ.

The chain uses TRBV12-3 or TRBV12-4 and TRBJ2-7, with TRBD1 matching over 10 bases. Trimming took 3 bases from V and 5 from J; bases not matched to a gene: 1. The CDR3 covers 13 residues. CDR3 sequence (DNA): TGTGCCAGCAGTTTGACAGGGGGCCACGAGCAGTACTTC. It codes for CASSLTGGHEQYF.

V and J are TRBV7-2 and TRBJ2-5; TRBD1 matches at 8 bases. This CDR3 contains 14 residues. V lost 4 bases to trimming and J lost 5 bases; unmatched junction nucleotides: 6. Looked up from germline, CDR1 is SGHTA and CDR2 is FQGNSA. CDR3 region: CASSSPGGTETQYF. CDR3 coding DNA: TGTGCCAGCAGCTCACCAGGGGGCACGGAGACCCAGTACTTC. The full variable domain, with the rest looked up from reference TRBV7-2 and TRBJ2-5, is GAGVSQSPSNKVTEKGKDVELRCDPISGHTALYWYRQSLGQGLEFLIYFQGNSAPDKSGLPSDRFSAERTGGSVSTLTIQRTQQEDSAVYLCASSSPGGTETQYFGPGTRLLVL.

The chain couples TRBV10-3 to TRBJ2-4, with 9 bases identical to TRBD1. The V and J ends lost 8 bases and 5 bases, in that order; junction bases with no gene match: 7. The germline gives CDR1 ENHRY, CDR2 SYGVKD. The CDR3 sequence is 14 residues long. DNA of the CDR3: TGTGCCATCTCTGGACAGGGGTCCCAAAACATTCAGTACTTC. Protein product: CAISGQGSQNIQYF.

This rearrangement joins TRBV5-4 to TRBJ1-1; 8 positions match TRBD1. The CDR3 spans 16 residues. Germline assignment: CDR1 SGHNT and CDR2 YYREEE (reference sequence). The ends lost 5 bases at V and 4 bases at J; junction bases unmatched: 13. This CDR3 is CASSHKGQGLTTEAFF. The CDR3 DNA is TGTGCCAGCAGTCACAAAGGACAGGGTTTGACCACTGAAGCTTTCTTT.

This sequence joins TRBV4-1 and TRBJ1-6; 8 bases fit TRBD1. The germline gives CDR1 MGHRA, CDR2 YSYEKL. The CDR3 is 16 amino acids. J gave up 11 bases and V 2 bases, and 11 bases lay outside the gene matches. DNA of the CDR3: TGCGCCAGCAGCCAACCCGGCCAGGGGGCGCGGGCACCCCTCCACTTT. Amino acid sequence: CASSQPGQGARAPLHF.

The V call is TRBV3-1 (or the pseudogene TRBV3-2), the J call TRBJ1-4; unclear D gene. The V end was cut by 4 bases, the J end by 2 bases, with 8 bases between. Germline V lookup: CDR1 LGHDT, CDR2 YNNKEL (reference sequence). The CDR3 length is 14 residues. The CDR3 here is CASSLSGTNEKLFF. For the CDR3, the DNA is TGTGCCAGCAGCCTCTCAGGTACTAATGAAAAACTGTTTTTT.

The gene calls are TRBV18 and TRBJ2-1; D remains ambiguous. Germline V gene lookup returns CDR1 KGHSH and CDR2 LQKENI. Trimming took off 1 base at V and 9 bases at J, with 13 bases between the two ends. The CDR3 sequence is 14 residues long. The CDR3 protein is CASSPQGAKSEQFF. CDR3 nucleotides: TGTGCCAGCTCACCACAAGGAGCTAAGAGTGAGCAGTTCTTC.

This chain uses TRBV19 with TRBJ2-5; tentatively, D is TRBD1 (7 bases). V was clipped by 1 base and J by 1 base, with 19 bases between them. Germline V gene sequence: CDR1 LNHDA, CDR2 SQIVND (reference sequence). The CDR3 spans 18 residues. In DNA, the CDR3 is TGTGCCAGTAGTATAGTCCGGACAGGTGGAGGGCTCCAAGAGACCCAGTACTTC. Its translation is CASSIVRTGGGLQETQYF.

The chain couples TRBV5-6 to TRBJ2-3, with 9 bases lining up with TRBD2. V shed 0 bases and J 2 bases; nucleotides not matched to a gene: 7. From germline, CDR1 is SGHDT and CDR2 YYEEEE. The CDR3 sequence is 17 residues long. DNA for the CDR3: TGTGCCAGCAGCTTGGCCTCCCTAGCGGGGACCACAGATACGCAGTATTTT. It yields the protein CASSLASLAGTTDTQYF.

This chain links TRBV24-1 with TRBJ1-1; unclear D gene. CDR3 size: 14 residues. CDR1 KGHDR and CDR2 SFDVKD come from the germline V gene. V gave up 3 bases and J gave up 6 bases, with 13 bases separating them. This CDR3 is CATSDNPTGAEAFF. The CDR3 DNA sequence: TGTGCCACCAGTGATAACCCCACTGGCGCTGAAGCTTTCTTT.

In this sample, this clone turned up once. CDR3 protein: CASSLGEWPYEQYF. The CDR3 nucleotides read TGCGCCAGCAGCTTGGGAGAGTGGCCTTACGAGCAGTACTTC. The V and J genes are TRBV5-1 and TRBJ2-7, with D uncertain. Germline CDR1 and CDR2: SGHRS and YFSETQ. The V gene lost 0 bases and the J gene lost 4 bases, with 11 bases spanning the gap. CDR3 length: 14 residues.

This rearrangement joins TRBV2 to TRBJ2-7, with 7 bases that match TRBD1. Germline V CDR1 and CDR2: SNHLY, FYNNEI. The CDR3 covers 14 residues. The trim removed 5 bases at V and 2 bases at J, leaving 6 bases unmatched. This CDR3 is CASSPGTETYEQYF. In DNA form, the CDR3 reads TGTGCCAGCAGTCCCGGGACAGAGACCTACGAGCAGTACTTC.

This sequence joins TRBV19 and TRBJ2-6; the D gene is possibly TRBD1 (6 bases). Germline V gives CDR1 LNHDA, CDR2 SQIVND (reference sequence). The CDR3 loop spans 15 amino acids. The V end was cut by 3 bases, the J end by 1 base, with 7 bases between. CDR3 loop: CASSIRGSGANVLTF. CDR3 nucleotide sequence: TGTGCCAGTAGTATTAGGGGGTCTGGGGCCAACGTCCTGACTTTC.

V gene TRBV19 combines with J gene TRBJ1-5, with 9 bases lining up with TRBD1. Germline V gene sequence: CDR1 LNHDA, CDR2 SQIVND (reference sequence). After removal of 6 bases from V and 6 bases from J, the junction contained 6 bases not matched to a gene. The CDR3 consists of 14 residues. CDR3 DNA: TGTGCCAGTAGACAGGGGGCGCAGGGTCAGCCCCAGCATTTT. This gives the protein CASRQGAQGQPQHF.